Sequencing of this T cell receptor (beta chain) was carried out in a study of OX40 agonist ivuxolimab in advanced cancers. Study results and limitations: Both blood CD4+ and CD8+ T cells showed clonal growth by week 6 at 0.1 to 3.0 mg/kg.

The table came from immunoSEQ multiplex PCR; TCRdb's copy has only in-frame clones and leaves some out. Of some 72,000 clones in the sample, 84% were seen once. This CDR3 is built from 14 residues. The V gene lost 3 bases and the J gene lost 3 bases, with 11 bases spanning the gap. Germline V lookup: CDR1 MDHEN, CDR2 SYDVKM. A word on this clone: Its antigen is currently unknown.

The sample consisted of CD4+ or CD8+ T cells sorted from blood, taken in a trial of the OX40 agonist ivuxolimab. The rearrangement joins TRBV28 to TRBJ1-2, with a tentative D call TRBD1 (6 bases). This clonotype was sampled from an adult with an advanced solid tumor such as melanoma, head and neck, liver or kidney cancer. The CDR3: CASSLGAEDYGYTF. CDR3 DNA: TGTGCCAGCAGTTTGGGGGCCGAGGACTATGGCTACACCTTC.